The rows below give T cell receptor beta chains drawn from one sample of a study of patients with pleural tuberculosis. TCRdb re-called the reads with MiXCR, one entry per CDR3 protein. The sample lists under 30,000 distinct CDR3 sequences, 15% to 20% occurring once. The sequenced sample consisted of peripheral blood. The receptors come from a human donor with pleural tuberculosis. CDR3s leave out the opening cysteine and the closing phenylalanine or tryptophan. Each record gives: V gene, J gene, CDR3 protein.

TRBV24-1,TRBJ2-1,ATSDPTLAGGNNEQF
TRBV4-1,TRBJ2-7,ASSQQSSNPLQY
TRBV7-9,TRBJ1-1,ASSSSGGNRDTEAF
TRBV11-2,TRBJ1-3,ASSLWERSGNTIY
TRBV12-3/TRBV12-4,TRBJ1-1,ASSLLGMNTEAF
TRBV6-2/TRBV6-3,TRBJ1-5,ASTDDRGNSNQPQH
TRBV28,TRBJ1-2,ASTHPGGYT
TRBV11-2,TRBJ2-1,ASSLGGGGGAVNEQF
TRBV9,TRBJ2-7,ASSPSGTNYEQY
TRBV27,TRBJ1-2,TSSTQGLGGYT
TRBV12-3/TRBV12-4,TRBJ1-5,ASSRRQDSNQPQH
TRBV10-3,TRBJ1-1,AISETNINTEAF
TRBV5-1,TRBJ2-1,ASSLSLGQADEQF